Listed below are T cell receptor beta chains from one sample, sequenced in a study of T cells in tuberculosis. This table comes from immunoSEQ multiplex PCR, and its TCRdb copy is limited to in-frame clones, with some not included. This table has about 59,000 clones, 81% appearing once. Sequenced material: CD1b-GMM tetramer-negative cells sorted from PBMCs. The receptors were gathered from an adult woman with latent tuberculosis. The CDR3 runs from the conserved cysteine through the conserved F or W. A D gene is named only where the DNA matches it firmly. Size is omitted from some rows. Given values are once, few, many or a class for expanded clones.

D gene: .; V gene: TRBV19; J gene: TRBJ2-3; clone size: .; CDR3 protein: CASSVQDTQYF; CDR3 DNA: TGTGCCAGTAGTGTCCAGGATACGCAGTATTTT
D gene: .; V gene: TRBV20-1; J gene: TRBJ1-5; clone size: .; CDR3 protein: CSARVVSSQHF; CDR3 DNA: TGCAGTGCTAGAGTTGTCAGTTCCCAGCATTTT
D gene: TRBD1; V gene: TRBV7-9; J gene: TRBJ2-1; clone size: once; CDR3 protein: CASSLGQGAGRYNEQFF; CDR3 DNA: TGTGCCAGCAGCTTGGGTCAGGGGGCGGGGCGCTACAATGAGCAGTTCTTC
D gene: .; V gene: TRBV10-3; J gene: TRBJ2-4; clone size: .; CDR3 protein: CAISESESKNIQYF; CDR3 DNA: TGTGCCATCAGTGAGTCTGAGTCCAAAAACATTCAGTACTTC
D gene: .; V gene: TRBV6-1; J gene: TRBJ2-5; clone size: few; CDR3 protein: CASRAGRGQRETQYF; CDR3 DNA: TGTGCCAGCAGGGCGGGAAGGGGGCAACGGGAGACCCAGTACTTC
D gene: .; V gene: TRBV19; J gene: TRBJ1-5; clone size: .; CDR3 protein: CASSPRGGRQPQHF; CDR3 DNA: TGTGCCAGTAGTCCCAGAGGAGGCAGACAGCCCCAGCATTTT
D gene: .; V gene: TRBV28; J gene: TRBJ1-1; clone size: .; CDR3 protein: CASSLPLTYGMNTEAFF; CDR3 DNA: TGTGCCAGCAGTTTACCCTTAACCTACGGGATGAACACTGAAGCTTTCTTT
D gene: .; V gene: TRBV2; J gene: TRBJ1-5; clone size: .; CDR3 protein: CASSRSGDRNQPQHF; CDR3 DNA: TGTGCCAGCAGCCGATCAGGGGATCGCAATCAGCCCCAGCATTTT
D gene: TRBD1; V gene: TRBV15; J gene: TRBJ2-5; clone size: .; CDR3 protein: CATSRMLGTGGETQYF; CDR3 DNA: TGTGCCACCAGCAGGATGTTAGGGACAGGGGGGGAGACCCAGTACTTC
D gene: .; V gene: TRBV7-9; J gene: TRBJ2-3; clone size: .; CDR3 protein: CASSLFLQVRDTQYF; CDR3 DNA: TGTGCCAGCAGCTTATTCTTACAGGTCAGAGATACGCAGTATTTT
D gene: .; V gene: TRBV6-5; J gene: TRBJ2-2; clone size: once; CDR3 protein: CASSSNGNTGELFF; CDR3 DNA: TGTGCCAGCAGTTCCAACGGGAACACCGGGGAGCTGTTTTTT
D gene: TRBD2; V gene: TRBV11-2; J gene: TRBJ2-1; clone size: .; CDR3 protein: CASSLGTNLEQFF; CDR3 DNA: TGTGCCAGCAGTCTAGGGACTAACTTAGAGCAGTTCTTC
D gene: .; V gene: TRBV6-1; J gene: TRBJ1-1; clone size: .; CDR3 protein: CASSADSEAFF; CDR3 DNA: TGTGCCAGCAGTGCCGACAGTGAAGCTTTCTTT
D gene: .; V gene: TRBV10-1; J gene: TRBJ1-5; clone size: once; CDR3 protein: CASLSGEKKPQHF; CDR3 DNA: TGCGCCAGCCTCAGCGGGGAGAAAAAGCCCCAGCATTTT
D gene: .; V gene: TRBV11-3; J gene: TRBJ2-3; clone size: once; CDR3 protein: CASSPRDFLGTDTQYF; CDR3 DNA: TGTGCCAGCAGCCCCCGGGACTTCTTGGGCACAGATACGCAGTATTTT
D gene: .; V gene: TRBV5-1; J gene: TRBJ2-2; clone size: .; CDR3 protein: CAGSLAGRELFF; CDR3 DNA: TGCGCCGGCAGCTTGGCTGGCAGGGAGCTGTTTTTT
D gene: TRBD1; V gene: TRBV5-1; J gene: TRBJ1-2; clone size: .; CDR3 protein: CASSLAGTGKGYTF; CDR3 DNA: TGCGCCAGCAGCTTGGCCGGGACAGGGAAAGGCTACACCTTC
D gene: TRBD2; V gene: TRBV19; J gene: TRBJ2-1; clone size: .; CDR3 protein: CASSIDRTSGSIIEQFF; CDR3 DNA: TGTGCCAGTAGTATAGATCGAACTAGCGGGAGTATAATTGAGCAGTTCTTC
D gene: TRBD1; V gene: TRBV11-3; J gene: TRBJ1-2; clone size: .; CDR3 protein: CASSPETGRGYTF; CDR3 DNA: TGTGCCAGCAGCCCCGAGACAGGGCGCGGCTACACCTTC
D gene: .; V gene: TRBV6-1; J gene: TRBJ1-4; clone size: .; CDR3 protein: CASSEDTGTNEKLFF; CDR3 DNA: TGTGCCAGCAGTGAAGACACAGGGACTAATGAAAAACTGTTTTTT
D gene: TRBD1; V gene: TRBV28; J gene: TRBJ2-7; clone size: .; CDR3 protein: CASSFSLPGQGESEQYF; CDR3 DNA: TGTGCCAGCAGTTTCTCTCTTCCGGGACAGGGGGAGTCCGAGCAGTACTTC
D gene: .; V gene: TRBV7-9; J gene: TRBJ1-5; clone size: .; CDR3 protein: CASSFDNSNQPQHF; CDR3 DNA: TGTGCCAGCAGTTTCGACAATAGCAATCAGCCCCAGCATTTT
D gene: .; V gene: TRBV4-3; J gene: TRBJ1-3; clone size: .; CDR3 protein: CASSQETGGNTIYF; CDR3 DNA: TGCGCCAGCAGCCAAGAGACTGGTGGAAACACCATATATTTT
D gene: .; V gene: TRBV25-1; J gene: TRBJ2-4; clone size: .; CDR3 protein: CASSDPEGAKNIQYF; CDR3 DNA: TGTGCCAGCAGTGACCCGGAGGGGGCCAAAAACATTCAGTACTTC
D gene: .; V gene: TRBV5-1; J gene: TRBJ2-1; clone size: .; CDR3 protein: CASSLGENSYNEQFF; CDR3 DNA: TGCGCCAGCAGTCTCGGAGAGAACTCCTACAATGAGCAGTTCTTC
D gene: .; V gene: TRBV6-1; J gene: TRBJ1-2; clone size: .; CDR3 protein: CASSEPQGNYGYTF; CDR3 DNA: TGTGCCAGCAGTGAACCACAGGGTAACTATGGCTACACCTTC
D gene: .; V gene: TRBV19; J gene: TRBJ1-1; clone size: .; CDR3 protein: CASRSLWQGQYTEAFF; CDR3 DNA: TGTGCCAGTAGAAGCCTGTGGCAGGGCCAGTACACTGAAGCTTTCTTT
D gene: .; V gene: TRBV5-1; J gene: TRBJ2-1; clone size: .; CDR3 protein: CATRRESGGYNEQFF; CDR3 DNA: TGCGCCACCCGGAGGGAAAGCGGAGGCTACAATGAGCAGTTCTTC
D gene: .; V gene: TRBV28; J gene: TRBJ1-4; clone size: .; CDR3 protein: CASSLASLAEKLFF; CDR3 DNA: TGTGCCAGCAGTTTAGCAAGTTTAGCCGAAAAACTGTTTTTT
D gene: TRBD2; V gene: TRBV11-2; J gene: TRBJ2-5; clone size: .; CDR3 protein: CASSGGLAGMETQYF; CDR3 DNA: TGTGCCAGCAGCGGCGGACTAGCGGGTATGGAGACCCAGTACTTC
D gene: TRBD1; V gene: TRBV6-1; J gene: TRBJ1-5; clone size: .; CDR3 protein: CASSRGLFQPQHF; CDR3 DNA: TGTGCCAGCAGCAGGGGGCTGTTCCAGCCCCAGCATTTT
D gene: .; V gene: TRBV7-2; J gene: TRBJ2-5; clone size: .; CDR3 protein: CASSPLSREETQYF; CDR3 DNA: TGTGCCAGCAGCCCCCTATCCCGGGAGGAGACCCAGTACTTC
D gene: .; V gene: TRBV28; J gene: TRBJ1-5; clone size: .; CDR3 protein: CASSLSFPGQKSGPQHF; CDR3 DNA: TGTGCCAGCAGTTTATCGTTTCCCGGACAGAAATCAGGGCCCCAGCATTTT
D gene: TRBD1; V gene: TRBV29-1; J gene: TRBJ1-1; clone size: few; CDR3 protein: CSVGQGNTEAFF; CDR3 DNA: TGCAGCGTTGGACAGGGGAACACTGAAGCTTTCTTT
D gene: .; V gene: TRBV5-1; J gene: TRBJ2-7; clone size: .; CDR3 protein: CASSPGDLPGYEQYF; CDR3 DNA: TGCGCCAGCAGCCCCGGAGACCTCCCGGGATACGAGCAGTACTTC
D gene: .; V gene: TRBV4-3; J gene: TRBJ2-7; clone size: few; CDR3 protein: CASSQGQFNYEQYF; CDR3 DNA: TGCGCCAGCAGCCAAGGACAGTTTAACTACGAGCAGTACTTC
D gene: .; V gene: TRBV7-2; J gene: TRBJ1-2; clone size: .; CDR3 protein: CASSPEAPYGYTF; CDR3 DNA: TGTGCCAGCAGCCCGGAGGCCCCCTATGGCTACACCTTC
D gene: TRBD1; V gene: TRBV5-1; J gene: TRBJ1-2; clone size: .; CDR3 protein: CASSLARGQGKGYTF; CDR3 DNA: TGCGCCAGCAGCTTGGCCAGGGGACAGGGGAAGGGCTACACCTTC
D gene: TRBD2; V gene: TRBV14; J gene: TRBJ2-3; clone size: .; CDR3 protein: CASSPVILAGAGDTQYF; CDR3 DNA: TGTGCCAGCAGCCCCGTCATACTAGCGGGGGCGGGGGATACGCAGTATTTT
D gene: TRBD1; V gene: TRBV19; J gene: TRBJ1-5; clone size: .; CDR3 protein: CASKPKPDRVDQPQHF; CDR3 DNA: TGTGCCAGTAAACCGAAACCGGACAGGGTGGATCAGCCCCAGCATTTT
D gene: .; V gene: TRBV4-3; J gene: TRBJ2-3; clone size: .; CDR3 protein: CASSQEPLPGGLDTQYF; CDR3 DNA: TGCGCCAGCAGCCAAGAACCTTTACCGGGGGGCCTAGATACGCAGTATTTT
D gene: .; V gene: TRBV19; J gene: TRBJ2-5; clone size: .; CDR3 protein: CASRPPHPGGTQYF; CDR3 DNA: TGTGCCAGTAGGCCCCCCCATCCTGGAGGGACCCAGTACTTC
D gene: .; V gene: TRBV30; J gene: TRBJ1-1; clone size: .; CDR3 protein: CAWSVPAGKEAFF; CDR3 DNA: TGTGCCTGGAGTGTCCCCGCGGGCAAAGAAGCTTTCTTT
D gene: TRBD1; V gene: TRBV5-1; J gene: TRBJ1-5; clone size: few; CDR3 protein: CASSRTGGAYQPQHF; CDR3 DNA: TGCGCCAGCAGCCGGACAGGGGGCGCATATCAGCCCCAGCATTTT
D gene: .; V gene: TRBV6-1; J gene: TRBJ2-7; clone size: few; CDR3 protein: CASTDGSPYEQYF; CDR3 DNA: TGTGCCAGCACCGACGGGTCCCCCTACGAGCAGTACTTC
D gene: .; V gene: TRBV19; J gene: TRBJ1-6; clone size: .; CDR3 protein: CASSIDVRVSPLHF; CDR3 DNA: TGTGCCAGTAGTATAGATGTCAGGGTTTCACCCCTCCACTTT
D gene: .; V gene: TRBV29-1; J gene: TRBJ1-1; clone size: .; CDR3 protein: CSVSHYTEAFF; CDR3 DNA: TGCAGCGTTTCTCACTACACTGAAGCTTTCTTT
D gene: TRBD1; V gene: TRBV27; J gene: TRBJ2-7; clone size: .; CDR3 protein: CASSLSGTGDIEQYF; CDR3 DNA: TGTGCCAGCAGTTTATCAGGGACAGGGGATATAGAGCAGTACTTC
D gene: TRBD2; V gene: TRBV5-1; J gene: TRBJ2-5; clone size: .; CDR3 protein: CASSFDPSGGGRPQETQYF; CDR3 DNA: TGCGCCAGCAGCTTCGATCCTAGCGGGGGGGGCCGCCCCCAAGAGACCCAGTACTTC
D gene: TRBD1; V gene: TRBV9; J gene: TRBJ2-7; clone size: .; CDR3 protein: CASSPGQGPYSSSYEQYF; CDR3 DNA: TGTGCCAGCAGCCCTGGACAGGGTCCTTACTCAAGCTCCTACGAGCAGTACTTC
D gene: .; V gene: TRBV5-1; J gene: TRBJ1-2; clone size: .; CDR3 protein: CASSLAPGKGNTF; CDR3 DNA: TGCGCCAGCAGCTTGGCCCCCGGGAAAGGGAACACCTTC
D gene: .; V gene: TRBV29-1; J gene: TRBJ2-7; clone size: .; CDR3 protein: CSVEGAGEEQYF; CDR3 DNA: TGCAGCGTTGAAGGGGCAGGGGAAGAGCAGTACTTC
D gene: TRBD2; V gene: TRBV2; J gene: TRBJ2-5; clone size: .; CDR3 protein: CASTLLGLAGGGETQYF; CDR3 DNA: TGTGCCAGCACTCTGCTGGGACTAGCGGGCGGCGGGGAGACCCAGTACTTC
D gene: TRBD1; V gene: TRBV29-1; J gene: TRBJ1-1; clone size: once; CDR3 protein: CSVTGVQRTEAFF; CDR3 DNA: TGCAGCGTAACAGGGGTCCAGAGAACTGAAGCTTTCTTT
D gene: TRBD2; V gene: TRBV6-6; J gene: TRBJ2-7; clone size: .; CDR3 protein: CASSYSGDSYEQYF; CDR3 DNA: TGTGCCAGCAGTTATAGCGGGGATAGCTACGAGCAGTACTTC
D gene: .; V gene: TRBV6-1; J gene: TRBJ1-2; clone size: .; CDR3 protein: CASSTTNYGYTF; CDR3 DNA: TGTGCCAGCAGTACAACTAACTATGGCTACACCTTC